This T cell receptor (beta chain) was captured in a study of Ad26.COV2.S vaccination and SARS-CoV-2 variants. This sample's treatment: roughly 18 received Ad26.COV2.S at low or high dose, single or two shots; about 5 received placebo; per-sample allocation not given. Samples came from day 63 after the first vaccine or placebo injection. An adult aged 18-55 years in Boston served as the donor. The study used a vaccine consisting of an Ad26 vector that expressed Wuhan-strain SARS-CoV-2 spike. Whole-study findings and limits: Substantial post-vaccination breadth of spike-specific CD8+ and CD4+ T cell responses was reported.

Libraries were prepared by immunoSEQ multiplex PCR; TCRdb keeps only in-frame clonotypes and omits some of them. The sample records about 350,000 clones, roughly 91% being singletons. Points on this clone: The antigen is unknown.

V was pared by 0 bases and J by 5 bases, with 17 bases between. Germline CDR1 is SGHDN and CDR2 is FVKESK. The CDR3 length is 16 residues. This receptor was identified in a person aged 18-65 years who received the Ad26.COV2.S COVID-19 vaccine or a placebo. Specimen: peripheral blood, collected in a trial of Ad26.COV2.S vaccine versus placebo. This sequence joins TRBV14 and TRBJ2-7; D is perhaps TRBD1 or TRBD2 (5 bases each). The CDR3 coding sequence is TGTGCCAGCAGCCAAGATCGTCGAGGCTGGGGGAACGAGCAGTACTTC. Amino acids: CASSQDRRGWGNEQYF. Drawing the rest from reference TRBV14 and TRBJ2-7, the complete variable domain is EAGVTQFPSHSVIEKGQTVTLRCDPISGHDNLYWYRRVMGKEIKFLLHFVKESKQDESGMPNNRFLAERTGGTYSTLKVQPAELEDSGVYFCASSQDRRGWGNEQYFGPGTRLTVT.